This TCR beta chain was captured by sequencing in a study of OX40 agonist ivuxolimab in advanced cancers. In the study overall: Patients undergoing dose escalation presented with hepatocellular carcinoma, melanoma, renal cell or head and neck cancer. Aged roughly 23 to 79 with a mean of roughly 65 years, they were around 85% male.

Assay: immunoSEQ multiplex PCR; the TCRdb copy retains only in-frame clones and omits some. The sample lists roughly 50,000 clones; about 83% were seen once. The timepoints at which blood was sampled were baseline, cycle 4 day 1, and cycle 7 day 1. The CDR3 loop spans 14 amino acids. Germline V gives CDR1 SGDLS, CDR2 YYNGEE. The V end was cut by 0 bases, the J end by 5 bases, with 10 bases between. This specimen was CD4+ or CD8+ T cells sorted from blood, taken in a trial of the OX40 agonist ivuxolimab. This clonotype was sampled from an adult with an advanced solid tumor such as melanoma, head and neck, liver or kidney cancer. The genes are TRBV9 and TRBJ2-3, with TRBD2 as a possible D gene (6 bases). The CDR3 is CASSVAGVGDTQYF. CDR3 coding DNA: TGTGCCAGCAGCGTAGCGGGGGTAGGAGATACGCAGTATTTT.